This T cell receptor (beta chain) was recorded in a study of blood T cell repertoires in COVID-19 (TCRdb year 2020). Some background on the complete study: The collaborator samples originated in the United States, Italy and Spain and spanned the acute and convalescent phases of COVID-19. The prospective study material was composed of cDNA or gDNA derived from T cells, B-cell-depleted T cells, or PBMCs. Subjects who had been exposed to COVID-19, were actively infected with it, or had recovered from it provided the deeply sampled blood TCRbeta repertoires that made up the dataset. The repertoires were released in a freely available public database intended as a resource for research on the immune response to SARS-CoV-2. The samples were drawn from the first 160 participants of the ongoing ImmuneRACE study and from under 1,500 subjects provided by 6 global collaborators. The sample metadata nearly always contained a de-identified subject ID, COVID-19 status, age in years and sex. Where available, HLA class I and class II types were obtained from metadata supplied by the sample provider rather than from assay-based typing.

Each collaborating institution followed its own protocols to collect whole blood in K2EDTA tubes. Collaborator samples were shipped for TCRbeta analysis as frozen whole blood, isolated PBMCs, or DNA extracted from either sample type. TCRbeta CDR3 regions were amplified from genomic DNA using the immunoSEQ Assay, a bias-controlled multiplex PCR. In the authors' own workflow: Nucleated cell counts per sample were estimated from amplification of reference gene primers within the assay. Sequence reads were collapsed and filtered to measure the absolute abundance of every unique TCRbeta CDR3 rearrangement. For each sample, productive Simpson clonality was calculated as the square root of Simpson's diversity index across productive rearrangements. The clones in this table, taken by TCRdb from immuneACCESS, are in-frame only. Not every clone is retained; where verified, under half of the shortfall comes from an unresolved V gene, and the cause of the rest is unknown. V, J and clone size reflect that table, while D and trimming were determined from the DNA. This sample is represented by around 300,000 clones; more than 80% of them were singletons. Less than 3% of the sample is taken by the ten largest.

Beyond this particular receptor, the publication reports: How much clinical and demographic metadata was included differed by source and by participant, and the metadata was provided uncurated.

The CDR3 spans 15 residues, from the cysteine through the phenylalanine. The read is trimmed to its CDR3 DNA, 45 bases read in frame from base 1. The germline V gene supplies CDR1 MDHEN and CDR2 SYDVKM. Unmatched junction bases come to 6, with V trimmed by 4 bases and J by 2 bases. A remark on this clone: No antigen is known for it. No base quality information exists; no much larger clone differs at one position. The same CDR3 also results from other DNA sequences found in this sample.

The source of this sequence is a woman in her thirties with active or convalescent COVID-19. The V gene is TRBV28 and the J gene is TRBJ2-7, and 9 bases in between align with TRBD1. What was sequenced was peripheral blood. The bases read TGTGCCAGCAGTTCTCCGGGACAGGGTCCCTACGAGCAGTACTTC. Translated, this is CASSSPGQGPYEQYF.